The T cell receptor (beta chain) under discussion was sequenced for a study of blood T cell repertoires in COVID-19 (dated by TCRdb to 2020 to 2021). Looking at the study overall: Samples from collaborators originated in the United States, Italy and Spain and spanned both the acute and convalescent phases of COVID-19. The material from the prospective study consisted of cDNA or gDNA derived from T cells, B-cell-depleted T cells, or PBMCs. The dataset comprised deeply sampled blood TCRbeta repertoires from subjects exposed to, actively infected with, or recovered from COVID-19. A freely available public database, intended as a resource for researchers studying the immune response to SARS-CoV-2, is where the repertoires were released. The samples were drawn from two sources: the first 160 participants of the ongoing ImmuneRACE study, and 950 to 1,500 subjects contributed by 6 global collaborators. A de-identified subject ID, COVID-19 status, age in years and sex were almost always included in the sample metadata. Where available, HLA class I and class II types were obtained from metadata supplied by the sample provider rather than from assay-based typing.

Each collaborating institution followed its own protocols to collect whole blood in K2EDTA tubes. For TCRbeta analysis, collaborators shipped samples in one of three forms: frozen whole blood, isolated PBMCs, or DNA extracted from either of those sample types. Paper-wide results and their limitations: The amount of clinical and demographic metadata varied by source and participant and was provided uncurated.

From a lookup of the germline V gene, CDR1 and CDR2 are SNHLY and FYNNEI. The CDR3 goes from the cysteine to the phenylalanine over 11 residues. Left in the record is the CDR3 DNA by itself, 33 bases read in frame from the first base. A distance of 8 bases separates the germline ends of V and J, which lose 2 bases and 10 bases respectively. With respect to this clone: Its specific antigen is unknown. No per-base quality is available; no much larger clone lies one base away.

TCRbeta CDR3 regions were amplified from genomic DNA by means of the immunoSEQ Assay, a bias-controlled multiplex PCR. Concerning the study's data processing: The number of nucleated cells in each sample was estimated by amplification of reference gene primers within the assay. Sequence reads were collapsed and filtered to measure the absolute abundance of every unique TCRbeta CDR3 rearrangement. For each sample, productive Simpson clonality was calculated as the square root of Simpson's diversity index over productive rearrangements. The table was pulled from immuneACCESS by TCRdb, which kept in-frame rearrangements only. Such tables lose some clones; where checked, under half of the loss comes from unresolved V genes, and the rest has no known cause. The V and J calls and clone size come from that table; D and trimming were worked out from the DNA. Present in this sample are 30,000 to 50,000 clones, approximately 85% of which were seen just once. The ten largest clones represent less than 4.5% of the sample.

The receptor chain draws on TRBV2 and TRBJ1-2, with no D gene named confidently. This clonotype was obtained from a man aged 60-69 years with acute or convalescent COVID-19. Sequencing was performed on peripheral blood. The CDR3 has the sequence CASSEIHVYTF. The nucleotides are TGTGCCAGCAGTGAAATCCATGTCTACACCTTC.